This T cell receptor beta chain stems from a study of OX40 agonist ivuxolimab in advanced cancers. Whole-study context: Patients with hepatocellular carcinoma, melanoma, renal cell or head and neck cancer made up the dose-escalation patients. Two cutaneous melanoma patients and one hepatocellular carcinoma patient, three in all, had partial responses.

Trimming shortened V by 5 bases and J by 8 bases, and 0 bases separated the two germline ends. CDR1 is MNHEY and CDR2 is SVGAGI in the germline V gene. This CDR3 is 8 amino acids long. Method: immunoSEQ multiplex PCR; TCRdb's copy keeps in-frame clones and lacks some. The table includes roughly 32,000 clones, around 84% detected once. The TCR comes from an adult with an advanced solid tumor such as melanoma, head and neck, liver or kidney cancer. Sequenced here: CD4+ or CD8+ T cells sorted from blood, sampled in a trial of the OX40 agonist ivuxolimab. V and J are TRBV6-5 and TRBJ1-1, with D unclear. CDR3 amino acids: CASSEAFF. The CDR3 DNA is TGTGCCAGCAGTGAAGCTTTCTTT.